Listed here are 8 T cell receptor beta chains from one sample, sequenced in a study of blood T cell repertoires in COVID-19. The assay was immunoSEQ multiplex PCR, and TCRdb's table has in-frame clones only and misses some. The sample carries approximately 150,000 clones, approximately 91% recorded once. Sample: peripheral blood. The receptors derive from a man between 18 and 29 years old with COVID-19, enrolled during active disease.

CDR3 amino acids: CASQRERRGGELFF. In DNA form, the CDR3 reads TGTGCCAGTCAAAGGGAACGGAGGGGCGGGGAGCTGTTTTTT. This sequence joins TRBV19 and TRBJ2-2, with D tentatively TRBD2 (6 bases). Per the germline V gene, CDR1 is LNHDA and CDR2 is SQIVND (reference sequence). Trimming stripped 8 bases from V and 7 bases from J, with 17 bases between. The CDR3 sequence is 14 residues long.

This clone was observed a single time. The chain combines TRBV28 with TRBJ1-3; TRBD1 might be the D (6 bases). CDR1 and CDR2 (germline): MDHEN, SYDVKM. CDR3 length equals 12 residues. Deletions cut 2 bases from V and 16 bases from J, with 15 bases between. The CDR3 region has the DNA TGTGCCAGCAGTTTAATAGGGGGACGGAACTATTTT. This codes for CASSLIGGRNYF.

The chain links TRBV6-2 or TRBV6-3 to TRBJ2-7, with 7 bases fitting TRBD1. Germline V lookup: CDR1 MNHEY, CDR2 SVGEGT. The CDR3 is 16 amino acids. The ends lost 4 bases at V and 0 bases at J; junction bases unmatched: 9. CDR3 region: CASSFQGVSSSYEQYF. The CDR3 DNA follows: TGTGCCAGCAGTTTTCAGGGGGTTTCGAGCTCCTACGAGCAGTACTTC.

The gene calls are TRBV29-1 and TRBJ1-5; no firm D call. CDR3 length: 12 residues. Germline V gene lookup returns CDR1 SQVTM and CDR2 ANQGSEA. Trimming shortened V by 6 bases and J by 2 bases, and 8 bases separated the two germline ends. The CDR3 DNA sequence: TGCAGCGTGAGGGTGGGCAATCAGCCCCAGCATTTT. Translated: CSVRVGNQPQHF.

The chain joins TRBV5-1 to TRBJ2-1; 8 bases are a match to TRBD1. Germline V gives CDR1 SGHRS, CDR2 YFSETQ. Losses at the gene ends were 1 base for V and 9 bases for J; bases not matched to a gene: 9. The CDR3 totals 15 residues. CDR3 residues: CASSLSQGAWAEQFF. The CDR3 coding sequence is TGCGCCAGCAGCTTGTCGCAGGGGGCATGGGCTGAGCAGTTCTTC.

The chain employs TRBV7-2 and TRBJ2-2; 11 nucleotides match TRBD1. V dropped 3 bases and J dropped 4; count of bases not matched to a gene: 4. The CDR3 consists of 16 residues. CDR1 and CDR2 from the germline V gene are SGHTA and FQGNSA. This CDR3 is CASSLGGQGATGELFF. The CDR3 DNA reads TGTGCCAGCAGCTTGGGCGGACAGGGGGCCACCGGGGAGCTGTTTTTT.

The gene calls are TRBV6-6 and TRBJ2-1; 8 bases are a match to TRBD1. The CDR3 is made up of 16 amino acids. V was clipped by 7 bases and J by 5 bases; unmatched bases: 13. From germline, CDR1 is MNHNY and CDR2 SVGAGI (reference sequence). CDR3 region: CASINAGQGTHNEQFF. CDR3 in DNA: TGTGCCAGCATTAACGCCGGACAGGGTACTCACAATGAGCAGTTCTTC.

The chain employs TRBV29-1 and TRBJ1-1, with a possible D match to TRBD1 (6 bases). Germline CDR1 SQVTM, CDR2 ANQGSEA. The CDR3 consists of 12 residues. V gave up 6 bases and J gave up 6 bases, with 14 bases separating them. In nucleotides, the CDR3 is TGCAGCGTGGCCAGGGGCGGACCTGAAGCTTTCTTT. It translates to CSVARGGPEAFF.